Listed below are T cell receptor beta chains from one sample, sequenced in a study of shared clonotypes between healthy human individuals. TCRdb's table, derived via immunoSEQ multiplex PCR, lists solely in-frame clones and lacks some. The sample shows roughly 590,000 clones, 95% to 96% of them seen only once. What was sequenced was naive CD8+ T cells sorted from blood. These receptor sequences come from a woman aged 25-40 years in good health. The CDR3 runs from the conserved cysteine through the conserved F or W. A D gene is named only where the DNA matches it firmly. Only some rows state a clone size, as once, few, many or a class for expanded clones.

d_call: NA; v_call: TRBV5-4; clone_size: NA; cdr3_length: 13; j_call: TRBJ2-2; cdr3_aa: CASAYGDTGELFF; cdr3_nt: TGTGCCAGCGCATATGGCGACACCGGGGAGCTGTTTTTT
d_call: NA; v_call: TRBV7-6; clone_size: NA; cdr3_length: 20; j_call: TRBJ1-4; cdr3_aa: CASSLERGESLHTTNEKLFF; cdr3_nt: TGTGCCAGCAGCCTCGAACGGGGGGAAAGTCTACATACAACTAATGAAAAACTGTTTTTT
d_call: NA; v_call: TRBV6-1; clone_size: NA; cdr3_length: 16; j_call: TRBJ2-3; cdr3_aa: CASSELGGTFTDTQYF; cdr3_nt: TGTGCCAGCAGTGAATTAGGCGGGACATTCACAGATACGCAGTATTTT
d_call: NA; v_call: TRBV20-1; clone_size: NA; cdr3_length: 11; j_call: TRBJ1-2; cdr3_aa: CSAPTGYGYTF; cdr3_nt: TGCAGTGCCCCGACAGGATATGGCTACACCTTC
d_call: TRBD2; v_call: TRBV11-2; clone_size: NA; cdr3_length: 16; j_call: TRBJ2-2; cdr3_aa: CASSLENSGRAGELFF; cdr3_nt: TGTGCCAGCAGCTTAGAGAATAGCGGGAGGGCCGGGGAGCTGTTTTTT
d_call: NA; v_call: TRBV9; clone_size: NA; cdr3_length: 14; j_call: TRBJ2-5; cdr3_aa: CASSGWGAQETQYF; cdr3_nt: TGTGCCAGCAGCGGCTGGGGGGCCCAAGAGACCCAGTACTTC
d_call: NA; v_call: TRBV5-6; clone_size: NA; cdr3_length: 13; j_call: TRBJ1-5; cdr3_aa: CASSAGAGQPQHF; cdr3_nt: TGTGCCAGCAGCGCAGGGGCGGGGCAGCCCCAGCATTTT
d_call: NA; v_call: TRBV14; clone_size: NA; cdr3_length: 13; j_call: TRBJ2-7; cdr3_aa: CASSHLTGYEQYF; cdr3_nt: TGTGCCAGCAGCCATCTCACAGGATACGAGCAGTACTTC
d_call: TRBD2; v_call: TRBV27; clone_size: NA; cdr3_length: 14; j_call: TRBJ2-1; cdr3_aa: CASSQGLAETEQFF; cdr3_nt: TGTGCCAGCAGTCAGGGACTAGCGGAAACCGAGCAGTTCTTC
d_call: NA; v_call: TRBV19; clone_size: NA; cdr3_length: 14; j_call: TRBJ2-2; cdr3_aa: CAAQDPSWSGELFF; cdr3_nt: TGTGCCGCCCAAGACCCGAGCTGGAGCGGGGAGCTGTTTTTT
d_call: NA; v_call: TRBV28; clone_size: NA; cdr3_length: 13; j_call: TRBJ1-3; cdr3_aa: CASSLVPGNTIYF; cdr3_nt: TGTGCCAGCAGTCTCGTCCCTGGAAACACCATATATTTT
d_call: TRBD2; v_call: TRBV7-2; clone_size: NA; cdr3_length: 16; j_call: TRBJ2-7; cdr3_aa: CASSPGLAGSSYEQYF; cdr3_nt: TGTGCCAGCAGCCCGGGACTAGCGGGGAGCTCCTACGAGCAGTACTTC
d_call: TRBD2; v_call: TRBV7-9; clone_size: NA; cdr3_length: 16; j_call: TRBJ2-7; cdr3_aa: CASTPSSGFGVYEQYF; cdr3_nt: TGTGCCAGCACACCTTCTAGCGGGTTTGGGGTCTACGAGCAGTACTTC
d_call: NA; v_call: TRBV28; clone_size: NA; cdr3_length: 12; j_call: TRBJ2-5; cdr3_aa: CASSLFKETQYF; cdr3_nt: TGTGCCAGCAGTTTATTTAAGGAGACCCAGTACTTC
d_call: NA; v_call: TRBV6-5; clone_size: NA; cdr3_length: 15; j_call: TRBJ1-2; cdr3_aa: CASSYSIGGAEGYTF; cdr3_nt: TGTGCCAGCAGTTACTCGATAGGCGGCGCTGAGGGCTACACCTTC
d_call: NA; v_call: TRBV15; clone_size: NA; cdr3_length: 16; j_call: TRBJ1-5; cdr3_aa: CATSREEAYSNQPQHF; cdr3_nt: TGTGCCACCAGCAGAGAAGAAGCGTATAGCAATCAGCCCCAGCATTTT
d_call: TRBD1; v_call: TRBV28; clone_size: NA; cdr3_length: 16; j_call: TRBJ1-5; cdr3_aa: CASSLYRAGGAQPQHF; cdr3_nt: TGTGCCAGCAGTTTATATCGGGCAGGGGGCGCCCAGCCCCAGCATTTT
d_call: TRBD2; v_call: TRBV28; clone_size: NA; cdr3_length: 14; j_call: TRBJ2-2; cdr3_aa: CASSLGGSTGELFF; cdr3_nt: TGTGCCAGCAGTTTAGGCGGGAGCACCGGGGAGCTGTTTTTT
d_call: TRBD1; v_call: TRBV4-1; clone_size: few; cdr3_length: 15; j_call: TRBJ1-5; cdr3_aa: CASSQDRDRGQPQHF; cdr3_nt: TGCGCCAGCAGCCAAGATAGGGACAGGGGTCAGCCCCAGCATTTT
d_call: NA; v_call: TRBV27; clone_size: NA; cdr3_length: 13; j_call: TRBJ2-7; cdr3_aa: CASTYGPSYEQYF; cdr3_nt: TGTGCCAGCACCTACGGACCCTCCTACGAGCAGTACTTC
d_call: TRBD2; v_call: TRBV29-1; clone_size: NA; cdr3_length: 13; j_call: TRBJ2-7; cdr3_aa: CSVVARESYEQYF; cdr3_nt: TGCAGCGTCGTCGCGCGGGAGTCCTACGAGCAGTACTTC
d_call: TRBD2; v_call: TRBV27; clone_size: NA; cdr3_length: 15; j_call: TRBJ2-7; cdr3_aa: CASGRGLAGVYEQYF; cdr3_nt: TGTGCCAGCGGTCGGGGGCTAGCGGGAGTATACGAGCAGTACTTC
d_call: NA; v_call: TRBV7-8; clone_size: few; cdr3_length: 13; j_call: TRBJ1-1; cdr3_aa: CASSLSAGAEAFF; cdr3_nt: TGTGCCAGCAGCTTATCCGCCGGGGCTGAAGCTTTCTTT
d_call: NA; v_call: TRBV5-1; clone_size: NA; cdr3_length: 11; j_call: TRBJ2-7; cdr3_aa: CASSLLDEQYF; cdr3_nt: TGCGCCAGCAGCTTACTTGACGAGCAGTACTTC
d_call: NA; v_call: TRBV9; clone_size: once; cdr3_length: 16; j_call: TRBJ2-3; cdr3_aa: CASSVVGYPSTDTQYF; cdr3_nt: TGTGCCAGCAGCGTAGTGGGTTACCCCTCCACAGATACGCAGTATTTT
d_call: TRBD1; v_call: TRBV27; clone_size: NA; cdr3_length: 15; j_call: TRBJ2-7; cdr3_aa: CASSSYRDRPYEQYF; cdr3_nt: TGTGCCAGCAGTTCATACCGGGACAGACCCTACGAGCAGTACTTC
d_call: NA; v_call: TRBV10-3; clone_size: NA; cdr3_length: 13; j_call: TRBJ2-7; cdr3_aa: CAISPTLTYEQYF; cdr3_nt: TGTGCCATCAGCCCGACTCTCACCTACGAGCAGTACTTC
d_call: NA; v_call: TRBV4-1; clone_size: NA; cdr3_length: 15; j_call: TRBJ1-2; cdr3_aa: CASSQDQAEVYGYTF; cdr3_nt: TGCGCCAGCAGCCAAGATCAGGCCGAGGTTTATGGCTACACCTTC
d_call: NA; v_call: TRBV2; clone_size: once; cdr3_length: 14; j_call: TRBJ1-1; cdr3_aa: CASRPGTPNTEAFF; cdr3_nt: TGTGCCAGCAGACCGGGGACACCGAACACTGAAGCTTTCTTT
d_call: NA; v_call: TRBV28; clone_size: NA; cdr3_length: 11; j_call: TRBJ2-1; cdr3_aa: CASSLNNEQFF; cdr3_nt: TGTGCCAGCAGTTTAAACAATGAGCAGTTCTTC
d_call: NA; v_call: TRBV27; clone_size: NA; cdr3_length: 14; j_call: TRBJ1-1; cdr3_aa: CASSLGGMNTEAFF; cdr3_nt: TGTGCCAGCAGTTTGGGGGGGATGAACACTGAAGCTTTCTTT
d_call: NA; v_call: TRBV5-6; clone_size: NA; cdr3_length: 15; j_call: TRBJ2-2; cdr3_aa: CASSLAAWNTGELFF; cdr3_nt: TGTGCCAGCAGCTTGGCCGCCTGGAACACCGGGGAGCTGTTTTTT
d_call: NA; v_call: TRBV27; clone_size: NA; cdr3_length: 16; j_call: TRBJ2-5; cdr3_aa: CASSLGLGRIGETQYF; cdr3_nt: TGTGCCAGCAGTTTAGGTCTGGGAAGGATAGGGGAGACCCAGTACTTC
d_call: NA; v_call: TRBV29-1; clone_size: once; cdr3_length: 10; j_call: TRBJ2-1; cdr3_aa: CSVNRNEQFF; cdr3_nt: TGCAGCGTTAACAGAAATGAGCAGTTCTTC
d_call: TRBD1; v_call: TRBV10-2; clone_size: NA; cdr3_length: 15; j_call: TRBJ2-7; cdr3_aa: CASRPGTGDSYEQYF; cdr3_nt: TGCGCCAGCAGGCCCGGGACAGGGGACTCCTACGAGCAGTACTTC
d_call: TRBD1; v_call: TRBV25-1; clone_size: NA; cdr3_length: 14; j_call: TRBJ1-5; cdr3_aa: CASSQTGYNQPQHF; cdr3_nt: TGTGCCAGCAGCCAGACAGGGTACAATCAGCCCCAGCATTTT
d_call: NA; v_call: TRBV27; clone_size: NA; cdr3_length: 13; j_call: TRBJ2-1; cdr3_aa: CASTPGGGSEQFF; cdr3_nt: TGTGCCAGCACCCCAGGTGGGGGCTCCGAGCAGTTCTTC
d_call: NA; v_call: TRBV11-2; clone_size: NA; cdr3_length: 13; j_call: TRBJ1-1; cdr3_aa: CASSQERGTEAFF; cdr3_nt: TGTGCCAGCAGCCAAGAACGGGGAACTGAAGCTTTCTTT
d_call: NA; v_call: TRBV6-1; clone_size: NA; cdr3_length: 13; j_call: TRBJ2-7; cdr3_aa: CASSDSGSYEQYF; cdr3_nt: TGTGCCAGCAGTGATTCTGGAAGCTACGAGCAGTACTTC
d_call: TRBD1; v_call: TRBV4-1; clone_size: NA; cdr3_length: 14; j_call: TRBJ1-5; cdr3_aa: CASSQRQGSQPQHF; cdr3_nt: TGCGCCAGCAGCCAGAGACAGGGGAGTCAGCCCCAGCATTTT
d_call: NA; v_call: TRBV9; clone_size: NA; cdr3_length: 13; j_call: TRBJ2-7; cdr3_aa: CASSVGQTDEQYF; cdr3_nt: TGTGCCAGCAGCGTCGGGCAGACAGACGAGCAGTACTTC